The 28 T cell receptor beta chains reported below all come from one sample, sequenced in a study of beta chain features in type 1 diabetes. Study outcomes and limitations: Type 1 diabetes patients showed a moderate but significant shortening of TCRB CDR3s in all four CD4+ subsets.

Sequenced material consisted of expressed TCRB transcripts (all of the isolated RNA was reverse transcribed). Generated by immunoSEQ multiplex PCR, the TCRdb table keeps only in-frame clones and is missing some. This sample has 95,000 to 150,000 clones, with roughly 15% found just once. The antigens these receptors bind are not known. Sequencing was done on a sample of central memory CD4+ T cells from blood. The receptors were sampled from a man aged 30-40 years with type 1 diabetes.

As DNA, the CDR3 is TGCAGCGCCCTGACTAGCTCCGGGGGGAATGAGCAGTTCTTC. This gives the protein CSALTSSGGNEQFF. The chain links TRBV29-1 to TRBJ2-1; TRBD2 matches 7 bases. CDR3 size: 14 residues. Unmatched junction bases numbered 13, after V lost 7 bases and J lost 7 bases. Germline CDR1 reads SQVTM; CDR2 reads ANQGSEA.

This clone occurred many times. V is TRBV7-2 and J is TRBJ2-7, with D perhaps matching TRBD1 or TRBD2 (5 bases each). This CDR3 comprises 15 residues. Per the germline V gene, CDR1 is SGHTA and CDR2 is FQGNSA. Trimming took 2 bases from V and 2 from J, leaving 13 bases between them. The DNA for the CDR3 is TGTGCCAGCAGCTTACACGGGACCGCCACCTACGAGCAGTACTTC. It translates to CASSLHGTATYEQYF.

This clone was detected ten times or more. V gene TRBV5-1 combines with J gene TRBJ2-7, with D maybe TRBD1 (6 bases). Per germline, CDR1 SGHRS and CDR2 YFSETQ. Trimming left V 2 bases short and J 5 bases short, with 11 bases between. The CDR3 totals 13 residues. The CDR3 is CASSLTGRDEQYF. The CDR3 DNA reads TGCGCCAGCAGCTTAACAGGGAGAGACGAGCAGTACTTC.

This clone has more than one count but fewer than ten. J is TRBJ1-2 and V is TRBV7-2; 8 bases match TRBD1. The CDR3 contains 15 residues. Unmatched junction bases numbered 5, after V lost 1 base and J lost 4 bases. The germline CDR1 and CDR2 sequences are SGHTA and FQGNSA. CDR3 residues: CASSLGMGQVYGYTF. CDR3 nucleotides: TGTGCCAGCAGCTTAGGAATGGGACAGGTCTATGGCTACACCTTC.

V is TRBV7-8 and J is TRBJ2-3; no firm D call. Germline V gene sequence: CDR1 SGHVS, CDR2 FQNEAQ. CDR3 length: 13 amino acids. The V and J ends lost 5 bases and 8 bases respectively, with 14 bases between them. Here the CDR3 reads CASSVTVQSTQYF. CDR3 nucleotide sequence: TGTGCCAGCAGCGTGACCGTACAGAGTACGCAGTATTTT.

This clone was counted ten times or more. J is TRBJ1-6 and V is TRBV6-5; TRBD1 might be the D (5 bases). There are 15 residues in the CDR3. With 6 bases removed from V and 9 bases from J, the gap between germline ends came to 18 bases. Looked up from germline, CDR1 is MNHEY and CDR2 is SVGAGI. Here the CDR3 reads CASRLGGKVPSPLHF. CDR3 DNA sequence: TGTGCCAGCAGGCTGGGGGGGAAAGTTCCTTCACCCCTCCACTTT.

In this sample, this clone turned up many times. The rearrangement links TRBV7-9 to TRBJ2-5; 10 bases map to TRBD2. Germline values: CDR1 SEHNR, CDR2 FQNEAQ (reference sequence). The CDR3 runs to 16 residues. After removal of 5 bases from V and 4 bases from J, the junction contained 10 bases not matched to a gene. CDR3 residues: CASSRELAGLAETQYF. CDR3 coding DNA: TGTGCCAGCAGCCGTGAACTAGCGGGGTTGGCAGAGACCCAGTACTTC. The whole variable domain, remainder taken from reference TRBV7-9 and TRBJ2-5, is DTGVSQNPRHKITKRGQNVTFRCDPISEHNRLYWYRQTLGQGPEFLTYFQNEAQLEKSRLLSDRFSAERPKGSFSTLEIQRTEQGDSAMYLCASSRELAGLAETQYFGPGTRLLVL.

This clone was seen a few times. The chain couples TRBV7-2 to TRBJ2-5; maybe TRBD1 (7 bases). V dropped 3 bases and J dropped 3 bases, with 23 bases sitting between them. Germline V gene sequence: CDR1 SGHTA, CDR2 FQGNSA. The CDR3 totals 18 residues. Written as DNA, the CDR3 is TGTGCCAGCAGCTTGAAACGGGGCCCGCCCAGGGGGGAAGAGACCCAGTACTTC. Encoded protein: CASSLKRGPPRGEETQYF.

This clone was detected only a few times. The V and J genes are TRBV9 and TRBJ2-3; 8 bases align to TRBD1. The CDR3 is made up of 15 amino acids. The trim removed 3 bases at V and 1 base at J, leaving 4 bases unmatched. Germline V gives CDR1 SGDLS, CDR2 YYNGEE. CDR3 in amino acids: CASSGPGQGTDTQYF. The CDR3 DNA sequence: TGTGCCAGCAGCGGCCCGGGACAGGGCACAGATACGCAGTATTTT. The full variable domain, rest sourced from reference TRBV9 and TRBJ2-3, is DSGVTQTPKHLITATGQRVTLRCSPRSGDLSVYWYQQSLDQGLQFLIQYYNGEERAKGNILERFSAQQFPDLHSELNLSSLELGDSALYFCASSGPGQGTDTQYFGPGTRLTVL.

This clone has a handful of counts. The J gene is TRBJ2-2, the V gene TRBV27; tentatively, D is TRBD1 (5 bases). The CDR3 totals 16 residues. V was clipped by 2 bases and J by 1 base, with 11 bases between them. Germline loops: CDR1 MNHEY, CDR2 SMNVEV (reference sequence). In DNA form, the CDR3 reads TGTGCCAGCAGTTTAAGAGACAGCCTGAACACCGGGGAGCTGTTTTTT. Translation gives CASSLRDSLNTGELFF.

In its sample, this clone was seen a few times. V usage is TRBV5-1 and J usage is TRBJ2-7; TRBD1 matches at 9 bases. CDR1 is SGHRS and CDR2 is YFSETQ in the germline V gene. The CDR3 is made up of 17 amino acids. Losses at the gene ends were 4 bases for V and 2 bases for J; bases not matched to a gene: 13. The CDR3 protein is CASSVGPPGQGPYEQYF. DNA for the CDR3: TGCGCCAGCAGCGTGGGCCCCCCGGGACAGGGCCCCTACGAGCAGTACTTC.

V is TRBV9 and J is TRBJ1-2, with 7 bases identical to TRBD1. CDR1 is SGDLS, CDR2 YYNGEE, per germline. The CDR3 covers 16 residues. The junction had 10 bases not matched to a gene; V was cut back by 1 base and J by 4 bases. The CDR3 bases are TGTGCCAGCAGCGTATCCCGGGACAGACAATTCTATGGCTACACCTTC. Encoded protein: CASSVSRDRQFYGYTF.

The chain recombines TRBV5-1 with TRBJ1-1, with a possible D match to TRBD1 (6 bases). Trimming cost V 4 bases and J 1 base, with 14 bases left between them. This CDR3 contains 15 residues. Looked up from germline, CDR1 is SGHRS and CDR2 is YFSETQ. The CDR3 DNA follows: TGCGCCAGCAGCGTCCTATCAGGGGAGAACACTGAAGCTTTCTTT. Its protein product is CASSVLSGENTEAFF. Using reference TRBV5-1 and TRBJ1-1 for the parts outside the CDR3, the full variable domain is KAGVTQTPRYLIKTRGQQVTLSCSPISGHRSVSWYQQTPGQGLQFLFEYFSETQRNKGNFPGRFSGRQFSNSRSEMNVSTLELGDSALYLCASSVLSGENTEAFFGQGTRLTVV.

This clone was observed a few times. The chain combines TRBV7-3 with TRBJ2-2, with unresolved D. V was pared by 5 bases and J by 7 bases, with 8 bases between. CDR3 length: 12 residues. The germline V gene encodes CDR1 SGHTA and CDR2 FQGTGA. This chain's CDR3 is CASSPLGGELFF. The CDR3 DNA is TGTGCCAGCAGCCCGCTCGGCGGGGAGCTGTTTTTT.

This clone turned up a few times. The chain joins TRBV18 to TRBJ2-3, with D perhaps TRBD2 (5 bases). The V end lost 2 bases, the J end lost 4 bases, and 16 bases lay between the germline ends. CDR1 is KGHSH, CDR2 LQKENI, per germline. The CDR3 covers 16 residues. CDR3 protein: CASSPVTPSGSDTQYF. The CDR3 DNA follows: TGTGCCAGCTCACCAGTAACACCATCGGGGTCAGATACGCAGTATTTT.

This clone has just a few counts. The CDR3 sequence is CASSYEPGVGSPLHF. CDR3 DNA sequence: TGTGCCAGCAGCTACGAACCGGGGGTCGGATCACCCCTCCACTTT. The chain is built from TRBV5-5 and TRBJ1-6, with D possibly being TRBD1 (5 bases). Trimming left V 3 bases short and J 10 bases short, with 17 bases between. CDR3 length equals 15 residues. Germline V gene data show CDR1 as SGHKS and CDR2 as YYEKEE (reference sequence).

The DNA of the CDR3 is TGCAGCGTTGCGGGACAGGACCAAGAGACCCAGTACTTC. Protein: CSVAGQDQETQYF. This chain joins TRBV29-1 and TRBJ2-5; 8 nucleotides line up with TRBD1. Germline CDR1 SQVTM, CDR2 ANQGSEA. After removal of 4 bases from V and 0 bases from J, the junction contained 1 base not matched to a gene. This CDR3 is built from 13 residues.

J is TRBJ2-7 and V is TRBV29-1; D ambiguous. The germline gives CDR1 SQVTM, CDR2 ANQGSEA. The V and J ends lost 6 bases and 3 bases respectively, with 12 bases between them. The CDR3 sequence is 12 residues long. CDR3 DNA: TGCAGCGTAACCCAGGATAACTACGAGCAGTACTTC. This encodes CSVTQDNYEQYF.

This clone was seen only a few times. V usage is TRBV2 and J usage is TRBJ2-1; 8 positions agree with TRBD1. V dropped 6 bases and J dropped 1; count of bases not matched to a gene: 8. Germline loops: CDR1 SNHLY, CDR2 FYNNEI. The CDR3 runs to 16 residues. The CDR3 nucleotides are TGTGCCAGCAGATTTGACAGGGGTGGATCCTACAATGAGCAGTTCTTC. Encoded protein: CASRFDRGGSYNEQFF.

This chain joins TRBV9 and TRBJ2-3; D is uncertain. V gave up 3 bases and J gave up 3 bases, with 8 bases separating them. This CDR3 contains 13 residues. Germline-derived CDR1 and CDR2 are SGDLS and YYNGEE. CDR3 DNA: TGTGCCAGCAGCGCCCTCGGGACAGATACGCAGTATTTT. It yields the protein CASSALGTDTQYF.

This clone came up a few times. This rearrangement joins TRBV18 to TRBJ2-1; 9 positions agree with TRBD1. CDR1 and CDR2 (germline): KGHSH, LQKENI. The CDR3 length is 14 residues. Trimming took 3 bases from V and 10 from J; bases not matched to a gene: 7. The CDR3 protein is CASSPGQGPREQFF. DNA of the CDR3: TGTGCCAGCTCACCGGGACAGGGCCCTAGGGAGCAGTTCTTC.

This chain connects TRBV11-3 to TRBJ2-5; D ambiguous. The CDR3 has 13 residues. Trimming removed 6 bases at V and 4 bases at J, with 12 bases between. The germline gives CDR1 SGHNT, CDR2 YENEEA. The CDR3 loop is CASSPSIGETQYF. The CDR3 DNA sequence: TGTGCCAGCAGTCCCTCCATAGGAGAGACCCAGTACTTC.

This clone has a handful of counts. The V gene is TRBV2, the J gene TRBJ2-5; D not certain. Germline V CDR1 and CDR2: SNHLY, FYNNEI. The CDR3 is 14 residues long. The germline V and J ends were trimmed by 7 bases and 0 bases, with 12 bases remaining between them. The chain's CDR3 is CASNPQDDQETQYF. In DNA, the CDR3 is TGTGCCAGCAATCCTCAGGACGACCAAGAGACCCAGTACTTC.

Here the CDR3 reads CASSYDPNTEAFF. CDR3 nucleotides: TGTGCCAGCAGCTACGATCCGAACACTGAAGCTTTCTTT. The chain combines TRBV5-6 with TRBJ1-1; no reliable D call. CDR1 is SGHDT, CDR2 YYEEEE, per germline. The CDR3 extends over 13 amino acids. Trimming removed 3 bases at V and 1 base at J, with 7 bases between. Using reference TRBV5-6 and TRBJ1-1 for the parts outside the CDR3, the full variable domain is DAGVTQSPTHLIKTRGQQVTLRCSPKSGHDTVSWYQQALGQGPQFIFQYYEEEERQRGNFPDRFSGHQFPNYSSELNVNALLLGDSALYLCASSYDPNTEAFFGQGTRLTVV.

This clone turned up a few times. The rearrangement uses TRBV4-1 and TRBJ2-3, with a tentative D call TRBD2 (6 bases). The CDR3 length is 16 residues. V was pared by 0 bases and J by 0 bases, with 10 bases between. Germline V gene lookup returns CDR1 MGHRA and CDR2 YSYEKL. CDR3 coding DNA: TGCGCCAGCAGCCAAGATTGGGGACTCAGCACAGATACGCAGTATTTT. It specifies CASSQDWGLSTDTQYF.

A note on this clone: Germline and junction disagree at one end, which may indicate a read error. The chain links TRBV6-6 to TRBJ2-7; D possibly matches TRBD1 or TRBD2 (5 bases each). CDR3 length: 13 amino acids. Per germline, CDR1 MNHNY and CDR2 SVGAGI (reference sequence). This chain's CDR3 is CASSYGAGSDTHF. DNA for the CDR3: TGTGCCAGCAGTTACGGGGCGGGTTCGGATACCCACTTC.

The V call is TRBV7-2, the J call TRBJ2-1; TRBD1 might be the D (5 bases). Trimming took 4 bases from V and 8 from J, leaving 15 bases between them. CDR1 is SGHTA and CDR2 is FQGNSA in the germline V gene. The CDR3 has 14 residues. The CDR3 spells CASSYGRQGDEQFF. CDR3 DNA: TGTGCCAGCAGCTATGGCAGACAAGGGGATGAGCAGTTCTTC.

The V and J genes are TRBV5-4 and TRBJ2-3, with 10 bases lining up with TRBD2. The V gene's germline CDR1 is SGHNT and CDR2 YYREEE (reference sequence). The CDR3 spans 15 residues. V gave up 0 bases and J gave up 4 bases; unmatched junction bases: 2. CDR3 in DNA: TGTGCCAGCAGCTTGGGACTAGCGGGTTCAGATACGCAGTATTTT. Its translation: CASSLGLAGSDTQYF. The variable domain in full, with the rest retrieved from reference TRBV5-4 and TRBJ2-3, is ETGVTQSPTHLIKTRGQQVTLRCSSQSGHNTVSWYQQALGQGPQFIFQYYREEENGRGNFPPRFSGLQFPNYSSELNVNALELDDSALYLCASSLGLAGSDTQYFGPGTRLTVL.